Reported below is one TCR beta chain. Its specificity is not known. Eight separate reactions for every sample produced the cDNA. TCRdb reprocessed the 5' RACE reads and reports one entry per CDR3 protein, with no DNA. In total, the table holds about 380,000 distinct CDR3 sequences. This CDR3 region has 18 residues. Germline lookup yields CDR1 MNHEY and CDR2 SVGAGI. This specimen belongs to a study of monozygotic twins with inflammatory bowel disease. Study-wide points: T cell subtypes that differed could not be told apart. Limited statistical power may explain no repertoire similarity difference between concordant and discordant twins. Healthy twins showed more clonotype sharing with others than IBD patients, especially patients with disease activity.

Source material: blood. This clonotype was obtained from a human donor with ulcerative colitis or Crohn's disease, or a healthy co-twin of an affected twin (not recorded which). The chain couples TRBV6-5 to TRBJ1-6; TCRdb proposes TRBD1, but this gene call is untestable without DNA. The CDR3 sequence: CASTPPRTGSSYNSPLHF.